Below, 25 T cell receptor beta chains from the same sample are listed, as sequenced in a study of CD4 T cells in relation to SARS-CoV-2 and coronaviruses. TCRdb keeps only in-frame clones here, not all; method: immunoSEQ multiplex PCR. The data hold tens of thousands of clones, with under 95% observed a single time. Input material: naive CD4+ T cells from PBMCs. The subset was: naive CD4+ T cells isolated by negative enrichment. These receptors were obtained from an adult with COVID-19.

The V and J genes are TRBV19 and TRBJ1-3; D ambiguous. Germline V CDR1 and CDR2: LNHDA, SQIVND (reference sequence). This CDR3 is 15 amino acids long. Trimming shortened V by 7 bases and J by 0 bases, and 13 bases separated the two germline ends. CDR3 loop: CASTPGRNSGNTIYF. The CDR3 DNA reads as TGTGCCAGTACCCCAGGACGGAACTCTGGAAACACCATATATTTT.

This rearrangement joins TRBV28 to TRBJ2-2, with unresolved D. V lost 5 bases to trimming and J lost 6 bases, with 7 bases between them. The CDR3 totals 12 residues. CDR1 and CDR2 (germline): MDHEN, SYDVKM. The CDR3 coding sequence is TGTGCCAGCAGTCCCAACGCCGGGGAGCTGTTTTTT. It is translated as CASSPNAGELFF.

V usage is TRBV5-4 and J usage is TRBJ2-2; tentatively, D is TRBD1 (6 bases). V was trimmed by 3 bases and J by 4 bases, leaving 13 bases between them. This CDR3 comprises 15 residues. The germline gives CDR1 SGHNT, CDR2 YYREEE (reference sequence). Written as DNA, the CDR3 is TGTGCCAGCAGCTCGGGACAAAAAACCACCGGGGAGCTGTTTTTT. It specifies CASSSGQKTTGELFF.

The CDR3: CASSQELAGGSWIGEQFF. As DNA, the CDR3 is TGTGCCAGCAGCCAAGAACTAGCGGGAGGATCCTGGATAGGTGAGCAGTTCTTC. The V call is TRBV7-2, the J call TRBJ2-1; 12 bases are a match to TRBD2. Looked up from germline, CDR1 is SGHTA and CDR2 is FQGNSA. Germline trimming cut 5 bases from V and 9 bases from J; bases unmatched to any gene: 17. This CDR3 is built from 18 residues.

This clone showed up just a few times. This chain uses TRBV2 with TRBJ2-2; D is undetermined. Trimming removed 2 bases at V and 1 base at J, with 5 bases between. The CDR3 covers 14 residues. Germline V gene data show CDR1 as SNHLY and CDR2 as FYNNEI. DNA for the CDR3: TGTGCCAGCAGTGAAATGCGGAACACCGGGGAGCTGTTTTTT. This translates into CASSEMRNTGELFF.

The chain joins TRBV9 to TRBJ2-5, with D tentatively TRBD2 (6 bases). Trimming stripped 0 bases from V and 2 bases from J, with 11 bases between. This CDR3 is built from 15 residues. Germline-derived CDR1 and CDR2 are SGDLS and YYNGEE. CDR3 region: CASSVETGVQETQYF. As DNA, the CDR3 is TGTGCCAGCAGCGTAGAAACGGGGGTGCAAGAGACCCAGTACTTC.

V gene TRBV2 combines with J gene TRBJ1-1, with no clear D. Deletions cut 4 bases from V and 1 base from J, with 13 bases between. In germline, CDR1 is SNHLY, CDR2 FYNNEI. This CDR3 is built from 15 residues. This CDR3 is CASSVPQARNTEAFF. CDR3 in DNA: TGTGCCAGCAGTGTCCCCCAGGCTAGGAACACTGAAGCTTTCTTT.

The CDR3 sequence is CASGRNSYNSPLHF. The CDR3 coding sequence is TGTGCCAGCGGGAGGAACTCCTATAATTCACCCCTCCACTTT. The V gene is TRBV28, the J gene TRBJ1-6; no reliable D call. Trimming pared 8 bases from V and 0 bases from J, leaving 8 bases between. The CDR3 runs 14 residues. CDR1 MDHEN and CDR2 SYDVKM come from the germline V gene.

J is TRBJ1-1 and V is TRBV19; tentative D call: TRBD1 (5 bases). Looked up from germline, CDR1 is LNHDA and CDR2 is SQIVND (reference sequence). The CDR3 runs to 14 residues. Trimming took 7 bases from V and 0 from J, leaving 12 bases between them. CDR3 amino acids: CASTPRGLNTEAFF. The DNA for the CDR3 is TGTGCCAGTACCCCGCGGGGGTTGAACACTGAAGCTTTCTTT.

The gene calls are TRBV7-3 and TRBJ2-1; 10 bases are a match to TRBD2. This CDR3 is built from 18 residues. V dropped 0 bases and J dropped 7; count of bases not matched to a gene: 12. Per the germline V gene, CDR1 is SGHTA and CDR2 is FQGTGA. The CDR3 bases are TGTGCCAGCAGCTTAACGCCGTCAAGCGGGAGGGCCGATAATGAGCAGTTCTTC. Translating gives CASSLTPSSGRADNEQFF. Full variable domain (remainder filled in from reference TRBV7-3 and TRBJ2-1): GAGVSQTPSNKVTEKGKYVELRCDPISGHTALYWYRQSLGQGPEFLIYFQGTGAADDSGLPNDRFFAVRPEGSVSTLKIQRTERGDSAVYLCASSLTPSSGRADNEQFFGPGTRLTVL.

The genes are TRBV10-3 and TRBJ2-3, with D tentatively TRBD2 (6 bases). V was trimmed by 8 bases and J by 8 bases, leaving 23 bases between them. This CDR3 comprises 15 residues. Germline CDR1 and CDR2: ENHRY and SYGVKD. As DNA, the CDR3 is TGTGCCATCTCCTCTAGCGAAGCTTTGCCCGGTACGCAGTATTTT. Translated, it gives CAISSSEALPGTQYF.

This chain links TRBV5-5 with TRBJ1-2, with D unresolved. This CDR3 region has 14 residues. V shed 0 bases and J shed 1 base, with 7 bases lying between them. CDR1 and CDR2 from the germline V gene are SGHKS and YYEKEE (reference sequence). The DNA for the CDR3 is TGTGCCAGCAGCTTGGTAAGAGATAACTATGGCTACACCTTC. It translates to CASSLVRDNYGYTF.

In nucleotides, the CDR3 is TGTGCCAGCTCACCTGGGCAGGGCGGGAGCACAGATACGCAGTATTTT. Protein sequence: CASSPGQGGSTDTQYF. The chain has TRBV18 and TRBJ2-3; either TRBD1 or TRBD2 may fit D (5 bases each). V lost 3 bases and J lost 0, with 13 bases in between. CDR1 and CDR2 from the germline V gene are KGHSH and LQKENI. The CDR3 contains 16 residues.

The rearrangement links TRBV29-1 to TRBJ1-1; D ambiguous. The CDR3 loop spans 14 amino acids. V was pared by 3 bases and J by 0 bases, with 11 bases between. The germline V gene has CDR1 SQVTM and CDR2 ANQGSEA. The CDR3 nucleotides read TGCAGCGTTGACGTTGCCGGGGTGAACACTGAAGCTTTCTTT. Translation: CSVDVAGVNTEAFF.

A word on this clone: The same CDR3 can be traced to other DNA sequences in this sample. The chain recombines TRBV7-3 with TRBJ2-2; D is unresolved. V shed 4 bases and J shed 1 base, with 4 bases lying between them. Per the germline V gene, CDR1 is SGHTA and CDR2 is FQGTGA. CDR3 size: 13 residues. CDR3 region: CASSWVNTGELFF. CDR3 bases: TGTGCCAGCAGCTGGGTGAACACCGGGGAGCTGTTTTTT.

This clone was detected once. The V gene is TRBV6-5, the J gene TRBJ2-5; TRBD2 matches at 14 bases. V gave up 9 bases and J gave up 5 bases; unmatched junction bases: 5. From germline, CDR1 is MNHEY and CDR2 SVGAGI. The CDR3 has 14 amino acids. CDR3 nucleotide sequence: TGTGCCAGTGGACTAGCGGGAGGCAGGGAGACCCAGTACTTC. It is translated as CASGLAGGRETQYF.

The chain carries TRBV5-1 and TRBJ2-3; D is unclear. V was clipped by 3 bases and J by 5 bases, with 13 bases between them. The CDR3 is 14 residues long. CDR1 is SGHRS, CDR2 YFSETQ, per germline. In DNA form, the CDR3 reads TGCGCCAGCAGCTCGGACGCCCCGGTAGATACGCAGTATTTT. This translates into CASSSDAPVDTQYF.

The chain joins TRBV11-2 to TRBJ2-3; no firm D call. V gave up 4 bases and J gave up 6 bases, with 11 bases separating them. CDR1 and CDR2 from the germline V gene are SGHAT and FQNNGV. This CDR3 comprises 13 residues. The CDR3 sequence is CASSSWLRDTQYF. CDR3 DNA sequence: TGTGCCAGCAGCTCCTGGCTAAGGGATACGCAGTATTTT.

This clone has just one count. V and J are TRBV28 and TRBJ2-4, with D possibly being TRBD1 (5 bases). The V end lost 3 bases, the J end lost 12 bases, and 12 bases lay between the germline ends. Per germline, CDR1 MDHEN and CDR2 SYDVKM. The CDR3 consists of 12 residues. The CDR3 sequence is CASSLIPGPQYF. The CDR3 bases are TGTGCCAGCAGTTTGATCCCAGGGCCTCAGTACTTC. Full variable domain (outside the CDR3, taken from reference TRBV28 and TRBJ2-4): DVKVTQSSRYLVKRTGEKVFLECVQDMDHENMFWYRQDPGLGLRLIYFSYDVKMKEKGDIPEGYSVSREKKERFSLILESASTNQTSMYLCASSLIPGPQYFGAGTRLSVL.

The chain combines TRBV25-1 with TRBJ1-1; 8 nucleotides line up with TRBD1. Germline CDR1 is MGHDK and CDR2 is SYGVNS. The CDR3 contains 12 residues. V lost 4 bases to trimming and J lost 10 bases; unmatched junction nucleotides: 5. The chain's CDR3 is CASSVAGGLAFF. Here the CDR3 DNA reads TGTGCCAGCAGTGTGGCAGGGGGCCTAGCTTTCTTT.

The V call is TRBV6-4, the J call TRBJ2-1, with 8 positions matching TRBD2. In germline, CDR1 is MRHNA, CDR2 SNTAGT. The V and J ends lost 4 bases and 7 bases, in that order; junction bases with no gene match: 3. The CDR3 has 13 amino acids. Here the CDR3 reads CASSASGQNEQFF. The CDR3, as DNA: TGTGCCAGCAGTGCTAGCGGGCAGAATGAGCAGTTCTTC.

The chain carries TRBV11-2 and TRBJ2-5; TRBD2 might be the D (6 bases). CDR1 is SGHAT and CDR2 is FQNNGV in the germline V gene. CDR3 length: 15 amino acids. V was trimmed by 2 bases and J by 2 bases, leaving 12 bases between them. The DNA for the CDR3 is TGTGCCAGCAGCTTAATTGCGGGACGTCAAGAGACCCAGTACTTC. This encodes CASSLIAGRQETQYF. The full variable domain, its missing parts supplied by reference TRBV11-2 and TRBJ2-5, is EAGVAQSPRYKIIEKRQSVAFWCNPISGHATLYWYQQILGQGPKLLIQFQNNGVVDDSQLPKDRFSAERLKGVDSTLKIQPAKLEDSAVYLCASSLIAGRQETQYFGPGTRLLVL.

This rearrangement joins TRBV7-2 to TRBJ1-4; the D is unclear. The CDR3 loop spans 15 amino acids. In germline, CDR1 is SGHTA, CDR2 FQGNSA. Deletions cut 2 bases from V and 7 bases from J, with 14 bases between. The CDR3 sequence: CASSLFGTLSEKLFF. The CDR3, as DNA: TGTGCCAGCAGCTTATTCGGAACGCTGTCTGAAAAACTGTTTTTT.

The chain has TRBV2 and TRBJ2-7; D gene unclear. The CDR3 has 11 residues. The V end was cut by 5 bases, the J end by 6 bases, with 8 bases between. The germline V gene has CDR1 SNHLY and CDR2 FYNNEI. CDR3 sequence (DNA): TGTGCCAGCAGTTACTCGGCCGAGCAGTACTTC. This gives the protein CASSYSAEQYF.

The J gene is TRBJ1-5, the V gene TRBV5-6; D unclear. Germline lookup yields CDR1 SGHDT and CDR2 YYEEEE. V lost 0 bases, J lost 6 bases, and 10 bases lay in between. This CDR3 comprises 14 residues. The CDR3: CASSLGQVRQPQHF. The CDR3 coding sequence is TGTGCCAGCAGCTTGGGGCAGGTTCGTCAGCCCCAGCATTTT.